This entry is about one T cell receptor (beta chain). Its antigen is not known. These data are taken from a study of T cells in Graves' hyperthyroidism and ophthalmopathy. The CDR3 is 14 amino acids. CDR1 MNHEY and CDR2 SMNVEV come from the germline V gene (reference sequence). The V segment lost 3 bases and the J segment 4 bases; nucleotides outside the gene matches: 2. General observations from the study: Blood samples included most of the expanded thyroid clonotypes exceeding 0.001.

TCR beta CDR3 regions were amplified from RNA transcripts. In the first-round RT-PCR of the TCR CDR3, the HTBI primer set was used. TCRdb re-called the multiplex PCR reads with MiXCR, one entry per CDR3 protein. The sample records some 770,000 distinct CDR3 sequences, about 17% being singletons. The sequenced material came from blood. The TCR comes from a man in his late teens or twenties with Graves' hyperthyroidism. The gene calls are TRBV27 and TRBJ1-1; TRBD1 matches at 10 bases. CDR3 nucleotides: TGTGCCAGCAGTTTCGACAGGGGGCCCACTGAAGCTTTCTTT. This gives the protein CASSFDRGPTEAFF.